The 17 T cell receptor beta chains in this list originate from one sample, sequenced in a study of identical twins. TCRdb ran MiXCR on the 5' RACE reads and lists one entry per CDR3 protein. The sample has hundreds of thousands of distinct CDR3 sequences, about 8% seen once. These sequences were also reported in another study, on yellow fever vaccine responses in identical twins.

Sequences were obtained from memory (CD45RO+) T cells sorted from blood. These receptors were taken from a woman under 30 in good health.

The chain has TRBV6-1 and TRBJ2-7; the D call may be TRBD1 or TRBD2 (5 bases each). The length of the CDR3 is 15 residues. The V end lost 6 bases, the J end lost 0 bases, and 15 bases lay between the germline ends. Germline V gives CDR1 MNHNS, CDR2 SASEGT. The CDR3 loop is CASRPPGAGSYEQYV. The CDR3 nucleotides read TGTGCCAGCAGACCACCCGGGGCCGGCTCCTACGAGCAGTACGTC.

The chain combines TRBV10-3 with TRBJ2-1, with TRBD2 matching 12 bases. V shed 3 bases and J 4 bases; nucleotides not matched to a gene: 1. This CDR3 has 15 amino acids. The V gene's germline CDR1 is ENHRY and CDR2 SYGVKD. Written as DNA, the CDR3 is TGTGCCATCAGTGAAGGACTAGCGGGATACAATGAGCAGTTCTTC. It codes for CAISEGLAGYNEQFF.

This clonotype was observed a few times. V gene TRBV6-2 or TRBV6-3 combines with J gene TRBJ1-5; the D gene is possibly TRBD1 (5 bases). The CDR3 contains 15 residues. Germline assignment: CDR1 MNHEY and CDR2 SVGEGT. V dropped 4 bases and J dropped 0 bases, with 10 bases sitting between them. CDR3 loop: CASSSRGISNQPQHF. The CDR3 DNA is TGTGCCAGCAGTTCGAGGGGTATTAGCAATCAGCCCCAGCATTTT.

This clonotype was seen a few times. The chain carries TRBV10-3 and TRBJ2-1; a possible D gene is TRBD1 (6 bases). CDR1 ENHRY and CDR2 SYGVKD come from the germline V gene. V lost 4 bases to trimming and J lost 6 bases, with 13 bases between them. The CDR3 covers 14 residues. Here the CDR3 reads CAISGVPTGNEQFF. CDR3 nucleotide sequence: TGTGCCATCAGTGGGGTTCCGACAGGCAATGAGCAGTTCTTC.

This clonotype occurred many times. This chain joins TRBV5-1 and TRBJ2-1, with 10 positions matching TRBD2. The CDR3 has 15 residues. With 0 bases clipped from V and 8 bases from J, the junction kept 5 bases outside the gene matches. Germline CDR1 SGHRS, CDR2 YFSETQ. CDR3: CASSLASGGLDEQFF. CDR3 in DNA: TGCGCCAGCAGCTTGGCTAGCGGGGGTTTGGATGAGCAGTTCTTC. The complete variable domain, with remaining parts taken from reference TRBV5-1 and TRBJ2-1, reads KAGVTQTPRYLIKTRGQQVTLSCSPISGHRSVSWYQQTPGQGLQFLFEYFSETQRNKGNFPGRFSGRQFSNSRSEMNVSTLELGDSALYLCASSLASGGLDEQFFGPGTRLTVL.

This chain uses TRBV11-2 with TRBJ1-2; TRBD1 matches 7 bases. Per germline, CDR1 SGHAT and CDR2 FQNNGV. J gave up 4 bases and V 2 bases, and 4 bases lay outside the gene matches. This CDR3 spans 14 amino acids. The CDR3: CASSLQTGSYGYTF. CDR3 coding DNA: TGTGCCAGCAGCTTACAGACAGGGAGCTATGGCTACACCTTC.

This clonotype was seen ten or more times. The V and J genes are TRBV6-2 or TRBV6-3 and TRBJ2-1; D remains unclear. V was trimmed by 6 bases and J by 0 bases, leaving 12 bases between them. The V gene's germline CDR1 is MNHEY and CDR2 SVGEGT. The CDR3 consists of 15 residues. CDR3 residues: CASSTPSGSYNEQFF. The CDR3 nucleotides read TGTGCCAGCAGCACCCCCTCGGGCTCCTACAATGAGCAGTTCTTC.

This clonotype was recorded many times. The rearrangement uses TRBV5-1 and TRBJ2-1, with D perhaps TRBD2 (6 bases). With 0 bases removed from V and 5 bases from J, the gap between germline ends came to 9 bases. The CDR3 covers 14 residues. From germline, CDR1 is SGHRS and CDR2 YFSETQ. The chain's CDR3 is CASSLDTGDNEQFF. The CDR3, as DNA: TGCGCCAGCAGCTTGGATACGGGGGACAATGAGCAGTTCTTC.

The rearrangement links TRBV20-1 to TRBJ2-7, with TRBD2 matching over 10 bases. V was pared by 0 bases and J by 6 bases, with 8 bases of the junction left unmatched. Germline V gene lookup returns CDR1 DFQATT and CDR2 SNEGSKA (reference sequence). CDR3 length: 15 amino acids. CDR3 residues: CSARDGSGREGEQYF. As DNA, the CDR3 is TGCAGTGCTAGAGATGGGAGCGGGAGGGAGGGCGAGCAGTACTTC.

This clonotype came up many times. The chain is built from TRBV29-1 and TRBJ2-7, with D maybe TRBD2 (6 bases). This CDR3 region has 12 residues. The germline gives CDR1 SQVTM, CDR2 ANQGSEA. The V and J ends lost 3 bases and 4 bases respectively, with 10 bases between them. The CDR3 sequence: CSVEEGSYEQYF. CDR3 nucleotide sequence: TGCAGCGTTGAGGAGGGGTCGTACGAGCAGTACTTC.

This clonotype was detected ten times or more. V is TRBV5-1 and J is TRBJ2-1, with 7 bases aligning to TRBD2. V lost 0 bases, J lost 8 bases, and 11 bases stayed unmatched. This CDR3 is built from 16 residues. CDR1 and CDR2 from the germline V gene are SGHRS and YFSETQ. The CDR3 DNA follows: TGCGCCAGCAGCTTGGCCACTGGACTAGAATTATATGAGCAGTTCTTC. It encodes CASSLATGLELYEQFF.

V and J are TRBV9 and TRBJ2-7, with TRBD2 identical over 9 bases. V gave up 3 bases and J gave up 2 bases; unmatched junction bases: 12. Germline lookup yields CDR1 SGDLS and CDR2 YYNGEE. This CDR3 contains 17 residues. CDR3 region: CASSGTQREAYPYEQYF. DNA for the CDR3: TGTGCCAGCAGCGGAACCCAGCGGGAGGCCTACCCCTACGAGCAGTACTTC. Full variable domain (rest looked up from reference TRBV9 and TRBJ2-7): DSGVTQTPKHLITATGQRVTLRCSPRSGDLSVYWYQQSLDQGLQFLIQYYNGEERAKGNILERFSAQQFPDLHSELNLSSLELGDSALYFCASSGTQREAYPYEQYFGPGTRLTVT.

The gene calls are TRBV11-2 and TRBJ2-7; D unclear. Trimming took off 4 bases at V and 2 bases at J, with 12 bases between the two ends. CDR1 and CDR2 from the germline V gene are SGHAT and FQNNGV. This CDR3 is built from 14 residues. In DNA, the CDR3 is TGTGCCAGCAGCTCGATAGTCCTCACCTACGAGCAGTACGTC. The encoded protein is CASSSIVLTYEQYV.

This clonotype was seen at least ten times. The chain employs TRBV7-2 and TRBJ1-6; 7 bases are shared with TRBD1. The V and J ends lost 6 bases and 10 bases, in that order; junction bases with no gene match: 9. This CDR3 contains 14 residues. The germline gives CDR1 SGHTA, CDR2 FQGNSA. In nucleotides, the CDR3 is TGTGCCAGCAGTAGACGGGACAGCTACTCACCCCTCCACTTT. This translates into CASSRRDSYSPLHF.

This clonotype was observed at least ten times. The chain links TRBV15 to TRBJ1-4; no clear D gene. V was cut by 3 bases and J by 7 bases, with 24 bases left in between. The CDR3 consists of 18 residues. Germline assignment: CDR1 LNHNV and CDR2 YYDKDF (reference sequence). The CDR3 DNA follows: TGTGCCACCAGCAGCAAACCTAGTGCGGGAGGCGGTGGTGAAAAACTGTTTTTT. Protein sequence: CATSSKPSAGGGGEKLFF.

This clonotype was recorded many times. The rearrangement joins TRBV25-1 to TRBJ1-1, with D uncertain. From germline, CDR1 is MGHDK and CDR2 SYGVNS. Trimming removed 0 bases from V and 5 bases from J, with 7 bases in between. CDR3 length: 13 amino acids. The CDR3 nucleotides read TGTGCCAGCAGTGAATACGTGGGGACTGAAGCTTTCTTT. It is translated as CASSEYVGTEAFF.

This clonotype was detected many times. This chain connects TRBV6-1 to TRBJ1-3; no definite D call. Germline V CDR1 and CDR2: MNHNS, SASEGT. The CDR3 extends over 13 amino acids. Trimming took 6 bases from V and 8 from J, leaving 14 bases between them. The CDR3 reads CASRSTPGYTIYF. CDR3 in DNA: TGTGCCAGCAGGTCGACCCCGGGATACACCATATATTTT.